This TCR beta chain came from a study of blood T cell repertoires in COVID-19. Enrolment of Seattle patients took place during active infection, and they were followed longitudinally. Germline lookup yields CDR1 MNHEY and CDR2 SVGEGT. The CDR3 is 14 residues long. V lost 2 bases and J 1 base, leaving 8 bases between the germline ends. The data were produced by immunoSEQ multiplex PCR, yet TCRdb's version contains in-frame clones alone and is incomplete. The table has about 160,000 clones, over 90% seen once. This chain uses TRBV6-2 or TRBV6-3 with TRBJ1-1; perhaps TRBD1 as D (5 bases). The sample was peripheral blood. This sequence was found in a woman aged 60-75 years with COVID-19, enrolled during active disease. CDR3 sequence (DNA): TGTGCCAGCAGTTACGTACAGGAGAACACTGAAGCTTTCTTT. Protein sequence: CASSYVQENTEAFF.